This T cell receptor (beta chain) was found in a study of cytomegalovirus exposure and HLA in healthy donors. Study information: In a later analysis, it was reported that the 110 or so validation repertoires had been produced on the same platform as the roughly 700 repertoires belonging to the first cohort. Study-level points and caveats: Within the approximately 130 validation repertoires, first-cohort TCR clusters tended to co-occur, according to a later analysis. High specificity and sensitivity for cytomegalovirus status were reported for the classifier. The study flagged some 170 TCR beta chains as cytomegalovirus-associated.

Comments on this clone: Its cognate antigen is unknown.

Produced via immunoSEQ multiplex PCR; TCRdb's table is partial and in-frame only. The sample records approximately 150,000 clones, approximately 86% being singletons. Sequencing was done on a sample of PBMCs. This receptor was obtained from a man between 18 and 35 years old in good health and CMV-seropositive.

CDR3 bases: TGTGCCAGCAGCCCAAGCGGAGGGAGCGGGGGGGATACGCAGTATTTT. Translated: CASSPSGGSGGDTQYF. The J gene is TRBJ2-3, the V gene TRBV7-9, with TRBD2 identical over 9 bases. The CDR3 covers 16 residues. In germline, CDR1 is SEHNR, CDR2 FQNEAQ (reference sequence). The V gene end was trimmed by 5 bases and the J gene end by 6 bases; junction bases not matched to a gene: 12.